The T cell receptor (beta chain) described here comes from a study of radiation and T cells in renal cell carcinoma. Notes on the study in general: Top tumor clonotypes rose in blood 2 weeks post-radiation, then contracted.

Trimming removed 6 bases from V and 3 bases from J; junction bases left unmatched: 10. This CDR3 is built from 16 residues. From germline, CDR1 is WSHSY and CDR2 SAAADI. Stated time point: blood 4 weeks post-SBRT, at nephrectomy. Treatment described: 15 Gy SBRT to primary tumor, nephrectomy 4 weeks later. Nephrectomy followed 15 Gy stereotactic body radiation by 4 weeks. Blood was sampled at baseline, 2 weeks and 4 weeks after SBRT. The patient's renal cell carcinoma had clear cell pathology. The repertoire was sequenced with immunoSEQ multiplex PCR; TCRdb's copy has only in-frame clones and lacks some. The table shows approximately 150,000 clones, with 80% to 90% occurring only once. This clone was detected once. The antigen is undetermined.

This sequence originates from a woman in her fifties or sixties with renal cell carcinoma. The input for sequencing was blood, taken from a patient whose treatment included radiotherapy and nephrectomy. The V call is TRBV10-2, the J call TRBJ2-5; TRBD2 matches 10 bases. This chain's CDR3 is CASRNRLAGVEETQYF. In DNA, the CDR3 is TGCGCCAGCAGAAACCGTCTAGCGGGAGTAGAAGAGACCCAGTACTTC.